The entry below describes one T cell receptor beta chain. Only in-frame clones appear in the TCRdb table, and some are missing; sequencing was by immunoSEQ multiplex PCR. This sample yields around 200,000 clones, of which roughly nine tenths are seen a single time; 9.5% to 15% belongs to the top ten. This record comes from a study of blood T cell repertoires in COVID-19. V was trimmed by 5 bases and J by 6 bases, leaving 10 bases between them. The germline V gene encodes CDR1 SQVTM and CDR2 ANQGSEA. The CDR3 contains 12 residues. Source material: peripheral blood. The V gene is TRBV29-1, the J gene TRBJ2-2; D not certain. The sequence came from a woman aged 18-30 years who had recovered from COVID-19. The CDR3 bases are TGCAGCGTTCCCACGGTATCCGGGGAGCTGTTTTTT. Residues: CSVPTVSGELFF.